This T cell receptor (beta chain) was sequenced for a study of T cell changes during pregnancy in multiple sclerosis (dated by TCRdb to about 2019). The study in broad terms: In women with multiple sclerosis, the researchers looked at how the T cell repertoire shifted as pregnancy progressed.

CDR3 length: 12 amino acids, cysteine to phenylalanine. Left in the record is the CDR3 DNA by itself, 36 bases read in frame from the first base. From the germline V gene (reference sequence), CDR1 is MNHEY and CDR2 is SMNVEV. V was cut back by 6 bases and J by 7 bases, leaving a gap of 13 bases between them. The method behind the library was the immunoSEQ multiplex PCR assay. Held by TCRdb, this immuneACCESS table contains in-frame sequences only and omits some clones. Under half of the omission traces to an unresolved V gene where checked; the cause of the rest is unknown. This sample is represented by 9,000 to 15,000 clones; roughly 94% of them were singletons. Approximately 0.3% of the sample goes to the ten largest clones. Of note for this clone: Its cognate antigen has yet to be identified. No much larger clone is present one base from it, and per-base qualities are unavailable.

The sequence was obtained from a female donor with multiple sclerosis, enrolled in a pregnancy study. The source material was CD4+ T cells from peripheral blood mononuclear cells, sampled before pregnancy. The V and J segments used are TRBV27 and TRBJ2-7; matching of 6 bases hints at TRBD1 as the D gene. The CDR3 protein: CASSPSRGEQYF. In nucleotide form, the sequence is TGTGCCAGCAGCCCCTCGAGGGGGGAGCAGTACTTC.